This T cell receptor beta chain appears in the sequencing data of a study of shared clonotypes between healthy human individuals. Study background: The people who gave samples were a couple of women and a few men aged 18 to 49. Donors had three CD4 naive, three CD4 memory, two CD8 naive and one CD8 memory plate apiece.

Naive CD8 cells lacked CD45RO, underwent positive selection for CCR7 and left out terminally differentiated effector memory CD45RA+ cells. Measured with immunoSEQ multiplex PCR; TCRdb has only the in-frame clones, and not every one. The sample lists fewer than 700,000 clones, approximately 96% occurring once. The CDR3 loop spans 15 amino acids. The V gene lost 5 bases and the J gene lost 1 base, with 14 bases spanning the gap. Germline V gives CDR1 MNHNY, CDR2 SVGAGI (reference sequence). The sequenced material came from naive CD8+ T cells sorted from blood. The genes are TRBV6-6 and TRBJ1-1; D possibly corresponds to TRBD1 (6 bases). The source of this sequence is a woman aged 25 to 39 in good health. The CDR3 DNA sequence: TGTGCCAGCAGTCCCGACAGGCAAGAGAACACTGAAGCTTTCTTT. This sequence encodes CASSPDRQENTEAFF.